These 14 T cell receptor beta chains came from one sample sequenced in a study of T cell clusters in autoimmune cytopenias. Some 40,000 genome equivalents of blood DNA were amplified for TRB. TRB was amplified by touch-down multiplex PCR, primer pools A and B combined. No DNA is given; TCRdb re-called the multiplex PCR reads and lists each CDR3 protein once. This sample's clone table lists approximately 13,000 distinct CDR3 sequences. These data were also reused for a study on T cell repertoires in aging, cancer and after chemotherapy.

Source material: peripheral blood. Receptors originate from a human donor in good health.

V gene TRBV19 combines with J gene TRBJ2-3; the D call from TCRdb, TRBD2, cannot be confirmed without DNA. The CDR3 is made up of 16 amino acids. Germline V gene data show CDR1 as LNHDA and CDR2 as SQIVND (reference sequence). The CDR3 spells CASSNRGLTSTDTQYF.

The CDR3 reads CASSTSPDRGLYNEQFF. The rearrangement joins TRBV19 to TRBJ2-1; TCRdb designates TRBD1, a call that cannot be tested without DNA. The CDR3 length is 17 residues. Germline values: CDR1 LNHDA, CDR2 SQIVND (reference sequence).

The chain has TRBV15 and TRBJ2-2. The length of the CDR3 is 12 residues. Germline values: CDR1 LNHNV, CDR2 YYDKDF (reference sequence). The CDR3 is CATSTDTGELFF.

V and J are TRBV12-3 or TRBV12-4 and TRBJ2-2; TCRdb indicates TRBD1, and absent DNA this call remains unverified. The CDR3 contains 13 residues. CDR3 region: CASSPPEDGELFF.

By frequency, this clonotype is medium-sized. The chain employs TRBV30 and TRBJ2-2. Germline CDR1 GTSNPN, CDR2 SVGIG (reference sequence). The CDR3 sequence is 12 residues long. This CDR3 reads CAWSPTPGELFF.

CDR3 sequence: CATSRARNNFSPLHF. The chain recombines TRBV15 with TRBJ1-6; TCRdb reports TRBD1, a call that lacks DNA to check it against. CDR1 LNHNV and CDR2 YYDKDF come from the germline V gene (reference sequence). The CDR3 is 15 residues long.

The V and J genes are TRBV13 and TRBJ2-1; TCRdb names TRBD2, which stays unverified in the absence of DNA. Germline CDR1 reads PRHDT; CDR2 reads FYEKMQ (reference sequence). This CDR3 comprises 17 residues. CDR3 sequence: CASSLGRSGGAYNEQFF. The variable domain in full, with the rest retrieved from reference TRBV13 and TRBJ2-1, is AAGVIQSPRHLIKEKRETATLKCYPIPRHDTVYWYQQGPGQDPQFLISFYEKMQSDKGSIPDRFSAQQFSDYHSELNMSSLELGDSALYFCASSLGRSGGAYNEQFFGPGTRLTVL.

The V gene is TRBV12-3 or TRBV12-4, the J gene TRBJ2-1; the TCRdb D gene call, TRBD1, has no DNA to confirm it. The CDR3 contains 14 residues. The chain's CDR3 is CASTEETGGYEQFF.

The chain joins TRBV6-5 to TRBJ2-3; with no DNA, the TCRdb D assignment of TRBD1 cannot be verified. Germline-derived CDR1 and CDR2 are MNHEY and SVGAGI. The CDR3 runs to 19 residues. CDR3: CASSYGLSTTGGGTDTQYF.

The J gene is TRBJ2-7, the V gene TRBV27; TCRdb designates TRBD1, a call that cannot be tested without DNA. The V gene's germline CDR1 is MNHEY and CDR2 SMNVEV (reference sequence). The length of the CDR3 is 14 residues. This CDR3 reads CASRLRVGSYEQYF.

The chain is built from TRBV6-2 or TRBV6-3 and TRBJ2-3; with no DNA, the TCRdb D assignment of TRBD1 cannot be verified. The CDR3 runs 16 residues. The germline V gene encodes CDR1 MNHEY and CDR2 SVGEGT. The CDR3 loop is CASSSLRGGSEDTQYF.

This clonotype is called medium-sized based on its frequency. CDR3 amino acids: CASSLRGRGARDTQYF. The chain recombines TRBV11-3 with TRBJ2-3; TCRdb's D call, TRBD1, is unchecked because there is no DNA. Germline V CDR1 and CDR2: SGHNT, YENEEA. The CDR3 loop spans 16 amino acids.

This clonotype counts as medium-sized by frequency. This chain joins TRBV5-6 and TRBJ2-1. This CDR3 region has 13 residues. The germline gives CDR1 SGHDT, CDR2 YYEEEE. The CDR3 sequence: CASSLGTYNEQFF.

V and J are TRBV19 and TRBJ1-3; the TRBD1 assignment by TCRdb is unverifiable without DNA. The germline CDR1 and CDR2 sequences are LNHDA and SQIVND (reference sequence). The CDR3 extends over 14 amino acids. CDR3: CASSTRDSGNTIYF.